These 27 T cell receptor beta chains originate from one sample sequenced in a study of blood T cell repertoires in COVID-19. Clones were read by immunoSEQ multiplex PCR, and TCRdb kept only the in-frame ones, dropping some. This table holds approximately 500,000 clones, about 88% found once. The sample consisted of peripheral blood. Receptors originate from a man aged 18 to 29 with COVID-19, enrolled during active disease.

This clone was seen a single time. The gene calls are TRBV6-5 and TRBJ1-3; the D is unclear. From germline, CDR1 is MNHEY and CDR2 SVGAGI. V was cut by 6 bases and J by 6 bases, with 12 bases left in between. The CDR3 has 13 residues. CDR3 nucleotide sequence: TGTGCCAGCAGCCGGGAACCCCAAAACACCATATATTTT. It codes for CASSREPQNTIYF.

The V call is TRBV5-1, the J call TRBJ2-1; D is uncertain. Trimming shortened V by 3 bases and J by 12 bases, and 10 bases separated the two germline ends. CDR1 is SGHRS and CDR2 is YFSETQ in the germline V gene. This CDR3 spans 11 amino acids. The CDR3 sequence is CASSSEVWQFF. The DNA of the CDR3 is TGCGCCAGCAGCTCAGAGGTCTGGCAGTTCTTC.

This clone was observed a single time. In nucleotides, the CDR3 is TGTGCCAGCAGCTTACCTAGCCTCTATGGCTACACCTTC. Residues: CASSLPSLYGYTF. The chain joins TRBV7-9 to TRBJ1-2, with D unclear. With 2 bases removed from V and 4 bases from J, the gap between germline ends came to 8 bases. The CDR3 is 13 amino acids. Germline values: CDR1 SEHNR, CDR2 FQNEAQ (reference sequence). The full variable domain, completed using reference TRBV7-9 and TRBJ1-2, is DTGVSQNPRHKITKRGQNVTFRCDPISEHNRLYWYRQTLGQGPEFLTYFQNEAQLEKSRLLSDRFSAERPKGSFSTLEIQRTEQGDSAMYLCASSLPSLYGYTFGSGTRLTVV.

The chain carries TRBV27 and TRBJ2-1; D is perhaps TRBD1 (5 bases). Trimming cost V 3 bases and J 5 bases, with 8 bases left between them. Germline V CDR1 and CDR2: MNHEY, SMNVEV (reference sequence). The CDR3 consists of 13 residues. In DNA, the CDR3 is TGTGCCAGCAGTTTCTTAGGGGACAATGAGCAGTTCTTC. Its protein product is CASSFLGDNEQFF.

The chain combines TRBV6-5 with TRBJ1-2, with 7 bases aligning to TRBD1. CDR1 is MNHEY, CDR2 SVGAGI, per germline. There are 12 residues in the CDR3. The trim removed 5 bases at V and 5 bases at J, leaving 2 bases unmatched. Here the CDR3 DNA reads TGTGCCAGCAGTCCGACAGGGTATGGCTACACCTTC. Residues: CASSPTGYGYTF.

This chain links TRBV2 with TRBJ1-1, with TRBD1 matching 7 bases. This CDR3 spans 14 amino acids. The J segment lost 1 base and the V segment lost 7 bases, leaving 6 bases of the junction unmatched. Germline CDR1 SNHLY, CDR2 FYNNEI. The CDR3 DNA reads TGTGCCAGCACCGTACAGGGGCGGAACACTGAAGCTTTCTTT. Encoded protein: CASTVQGRNTEAFF.

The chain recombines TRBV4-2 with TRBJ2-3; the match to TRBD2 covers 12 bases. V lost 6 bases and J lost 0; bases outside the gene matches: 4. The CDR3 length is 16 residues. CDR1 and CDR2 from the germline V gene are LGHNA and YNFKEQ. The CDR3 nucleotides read TGTGCCAGCAGTCTAGGACTAGCGGGGAGCACAGATACGCAGTATTTT. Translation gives CASSLGLAGSTDTQYF.

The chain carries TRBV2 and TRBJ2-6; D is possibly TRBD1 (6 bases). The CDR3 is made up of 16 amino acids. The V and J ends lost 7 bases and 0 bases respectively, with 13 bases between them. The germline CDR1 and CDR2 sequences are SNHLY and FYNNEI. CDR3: CASTLETGSGANVLTF. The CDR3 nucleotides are TGTGCCAGCACCCTCGAGACAGGCTCTGGGGCCAACGTCCTGACTTTC.

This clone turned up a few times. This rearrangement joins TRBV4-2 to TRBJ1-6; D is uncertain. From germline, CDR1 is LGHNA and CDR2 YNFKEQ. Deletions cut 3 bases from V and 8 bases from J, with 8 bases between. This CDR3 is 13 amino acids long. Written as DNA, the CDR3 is TGTGCCAGCAGCCAGGAGTCGTATTCACCCCTCCACTTT. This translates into CASSQESYSPLHF.

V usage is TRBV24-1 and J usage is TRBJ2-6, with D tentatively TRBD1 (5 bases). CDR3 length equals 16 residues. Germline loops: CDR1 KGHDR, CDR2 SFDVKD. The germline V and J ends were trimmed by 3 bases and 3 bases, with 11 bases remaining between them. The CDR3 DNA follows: TGTGCCACCAGTGATCCAAGGGGCGGTGGGGCCAACGTCCTGACTTTC. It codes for CATSDPRGGGANVLTF.

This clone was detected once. CDR3 bases: TGTGCCAGCAGTGAGACAGCCGGGAGTCGGAACACTGAAGCTTTCTTT. It is translated as CASSETAGSRNTEAFF. The chain couples TRBV6-4 to TRBJ1-1, with a weak D call TRBD1 (5 bases). Trimming removed 3 bases at V and 1 base at J, with 15 bases between. This CDR3 is 16 amino acids long. From germline, CDR1 is MRHNA and CDR2 SNTAGT.

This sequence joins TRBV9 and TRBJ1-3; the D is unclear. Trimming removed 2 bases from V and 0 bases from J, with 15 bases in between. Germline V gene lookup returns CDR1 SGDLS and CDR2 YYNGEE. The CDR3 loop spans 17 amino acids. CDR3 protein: CASSVHSRSTSGNTIYF. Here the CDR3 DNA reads TGTGCCAGCAGCGTGCATAGCCGTTCAACCTCTGGAAACACCATATATTTT.

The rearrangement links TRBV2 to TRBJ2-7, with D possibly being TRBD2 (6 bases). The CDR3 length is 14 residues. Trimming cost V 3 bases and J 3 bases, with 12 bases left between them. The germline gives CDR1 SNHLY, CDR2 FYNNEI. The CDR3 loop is CASSEEGINYEQYF. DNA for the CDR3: TGTGCCAGCAGTGAGGAGGGAATTAACTACGAGCAGTACTTC.

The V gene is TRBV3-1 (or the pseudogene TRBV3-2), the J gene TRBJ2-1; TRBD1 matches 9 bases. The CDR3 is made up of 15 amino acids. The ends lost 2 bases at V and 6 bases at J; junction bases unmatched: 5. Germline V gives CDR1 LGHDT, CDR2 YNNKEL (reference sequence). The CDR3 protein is CASSQLTGGANEQFF. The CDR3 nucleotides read TGTGCCAGCAGCCAATTAACAGGGGGCGCCAATGAGCAGTTCTTC.

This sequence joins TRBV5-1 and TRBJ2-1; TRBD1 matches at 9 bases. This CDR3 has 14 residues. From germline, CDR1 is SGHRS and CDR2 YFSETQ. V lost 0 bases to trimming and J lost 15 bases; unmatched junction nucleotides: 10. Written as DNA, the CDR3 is TGCGCCAGCAGCTTGGCCTTAATGGGGACAGGGCTGTTCTTC. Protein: CASSLALMGTGLFF.

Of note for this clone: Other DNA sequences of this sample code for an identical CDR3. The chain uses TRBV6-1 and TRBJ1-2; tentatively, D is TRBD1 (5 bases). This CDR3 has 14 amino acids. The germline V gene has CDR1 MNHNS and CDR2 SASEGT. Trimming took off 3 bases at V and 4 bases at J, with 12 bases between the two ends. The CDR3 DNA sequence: TGTGCCAGCAGTGAGGGTACAGGCCTCTATGGCTACACCTTC. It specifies CASSEGTGLYGYTF.

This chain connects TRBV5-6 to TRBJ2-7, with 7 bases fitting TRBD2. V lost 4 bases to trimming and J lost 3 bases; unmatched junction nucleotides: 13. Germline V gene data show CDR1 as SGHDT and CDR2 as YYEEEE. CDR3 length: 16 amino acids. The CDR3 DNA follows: TGTGCCAGCAGCGCCTTGCTAGCGGACACTTACTACGAGCAGTACTTC. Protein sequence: CASSALLADTYYEQYF.

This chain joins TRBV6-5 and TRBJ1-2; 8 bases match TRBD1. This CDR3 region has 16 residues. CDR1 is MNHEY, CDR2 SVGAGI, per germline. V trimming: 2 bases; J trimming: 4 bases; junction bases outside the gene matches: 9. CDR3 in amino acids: CASSYGQGADGYGYTF. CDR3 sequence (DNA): TGTGCCAGCAGTTACGGTCAGGGGGCTGACGGCTATGGCTACACCTTC.

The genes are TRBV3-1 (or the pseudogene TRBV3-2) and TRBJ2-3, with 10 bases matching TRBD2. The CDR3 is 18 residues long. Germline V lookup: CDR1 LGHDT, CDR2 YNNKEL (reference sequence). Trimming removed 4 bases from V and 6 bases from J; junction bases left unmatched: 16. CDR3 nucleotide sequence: TGTGCCAGCAGCCCTGCCTCTCTAGCGGGGGCCAGAACCGATACGCAGTATTTT. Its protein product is CASSPASLAGARTDTQYF.

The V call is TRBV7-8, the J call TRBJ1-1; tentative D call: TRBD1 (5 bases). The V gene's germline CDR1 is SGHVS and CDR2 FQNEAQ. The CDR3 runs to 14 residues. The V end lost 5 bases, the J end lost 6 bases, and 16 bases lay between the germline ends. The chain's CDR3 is CASSPSTTGSEAFF. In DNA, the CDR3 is TGTGCCAGCAGCCCCAGCACAACAGGTTCTGAAGCTTTCTTT.

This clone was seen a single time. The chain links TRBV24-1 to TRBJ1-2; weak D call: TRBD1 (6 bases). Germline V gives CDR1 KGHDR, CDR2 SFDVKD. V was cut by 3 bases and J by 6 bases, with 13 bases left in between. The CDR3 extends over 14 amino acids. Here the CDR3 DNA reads TGTGCCACCAGTGATAACCAGGGGTGGCATGGCTACACCTTC. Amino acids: CATSDNQGWHGYTF.

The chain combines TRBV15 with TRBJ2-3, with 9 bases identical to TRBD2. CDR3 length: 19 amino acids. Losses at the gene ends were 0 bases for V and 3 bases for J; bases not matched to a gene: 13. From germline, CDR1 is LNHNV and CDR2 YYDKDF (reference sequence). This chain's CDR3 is CATSRDPSLKRGVTDTQYF. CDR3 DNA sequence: TGTGCCACCAGCAGAGATCCATCCCTAAAGCGGGGGGTAACAGATACGCAGTATTTT.

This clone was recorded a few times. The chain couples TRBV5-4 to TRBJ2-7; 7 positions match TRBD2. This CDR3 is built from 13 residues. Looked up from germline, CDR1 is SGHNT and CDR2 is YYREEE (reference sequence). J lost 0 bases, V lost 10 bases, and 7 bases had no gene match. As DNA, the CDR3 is TGTGCCGCGGGGGTCGCGCCCTCCTACGAGCAGTACTTC. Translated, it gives CAAGVAPSYEQYF.

The CDR3 spells CASSQGTSGSTDTQYF. The CDR3 coding sequence is TGTGCCAGCAGCCAAGGGACTAGCGGAAGCACAGATACGCAGTATTTT. The J gene is TRBJ2-3, the V gene TRBV3-1 (or the pseudogene TRBV3-2), with 10 nucleotides matching TRBD2. The germline gives CDR1 LGHDT, CDR2 YNNKEL (reference sequence). Trimming removed 1 base from V and 0 bases from J; junction bases left unmatched: 1. This CDR3 is built from 16 residues.

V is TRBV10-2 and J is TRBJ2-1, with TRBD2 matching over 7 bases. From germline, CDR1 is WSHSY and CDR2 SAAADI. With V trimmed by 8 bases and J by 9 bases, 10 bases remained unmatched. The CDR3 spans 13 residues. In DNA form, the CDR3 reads TGCGCCAGCCTGTGGGAGGGCCAGGGTGAGCAGTTCTTC. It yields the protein CASLWEGQGEQFF.

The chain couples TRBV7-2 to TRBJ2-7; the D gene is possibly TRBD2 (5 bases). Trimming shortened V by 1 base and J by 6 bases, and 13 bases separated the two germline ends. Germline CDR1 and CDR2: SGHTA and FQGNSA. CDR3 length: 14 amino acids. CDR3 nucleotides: TGTGCCAGCAGCTTAGAGGGCACTAGTCCCGAGCAGTACTTC. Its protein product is CASSLEGTSPEQYF.

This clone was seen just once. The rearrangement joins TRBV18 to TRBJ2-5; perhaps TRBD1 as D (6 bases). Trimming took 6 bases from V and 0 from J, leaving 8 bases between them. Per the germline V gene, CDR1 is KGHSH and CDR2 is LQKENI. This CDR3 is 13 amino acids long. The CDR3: CASSWTDQETQYF. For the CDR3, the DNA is TGTGCCAGCTCCTGGACAGACCAAGAGACCCAGTACTTC.